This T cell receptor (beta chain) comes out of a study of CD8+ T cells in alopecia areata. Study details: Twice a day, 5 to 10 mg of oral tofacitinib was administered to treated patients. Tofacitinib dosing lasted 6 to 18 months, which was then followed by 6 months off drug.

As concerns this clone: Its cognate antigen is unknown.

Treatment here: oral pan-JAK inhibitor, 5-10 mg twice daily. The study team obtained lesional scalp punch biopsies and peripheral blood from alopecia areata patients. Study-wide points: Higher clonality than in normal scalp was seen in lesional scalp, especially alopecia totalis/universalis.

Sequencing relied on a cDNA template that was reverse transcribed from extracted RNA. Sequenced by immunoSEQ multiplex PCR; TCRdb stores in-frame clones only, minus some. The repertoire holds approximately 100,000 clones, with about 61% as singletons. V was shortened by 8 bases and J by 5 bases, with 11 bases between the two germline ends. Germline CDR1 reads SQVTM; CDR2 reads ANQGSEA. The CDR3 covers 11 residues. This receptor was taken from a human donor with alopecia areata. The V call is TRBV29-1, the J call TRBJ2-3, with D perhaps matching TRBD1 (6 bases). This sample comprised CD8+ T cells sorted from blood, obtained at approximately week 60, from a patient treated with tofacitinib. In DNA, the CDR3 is TGCAGCACCTCAGGGGAAGATACGCAGTATTTT. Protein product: CSTSGEDTQYF.